Each of the 9 T cell receptor beta chains below was sequenced from the same sample in a study of patients and donors after allogeneic stem cell transplantation. MiXCR was run by TCRdb on the RT-PCR reads, yielding one entry per CDR3 protein. The sample lists a few hundred thousand distinct CDR3 sequences, roughly 13% occurring once. The specimen was blood, either unsorted or a sorted T cell fraction (not recorded which). The receptors were gathered from a human donor who was either an allogeneic HSCT recipient or a stem cell or donor lymphocyte infusion donor (not recorded which). It is not recorded whose cells these are; they may come from a transplant donor.

This clonotype has more than one count but fewer than ten. The rearrangement links TRBV9 to TRBJ1-4; D remains ambiguous. Trimming took 3 bases from V and 3 from J, leaving 9 bases between them. CDR3 size: 14 residues. Germline loops: CDR1 SGDLS, CDR2 YYNGEE. CDR3 protein: CASSEGRSNEKLFF. Here the CDR3 DNA reads TGTGCCAGCAGCGAAGGGCGATCTAATGAAAAACTGTTTTTT.

This chain joins TRBV6-2 or TRBV6-3 and TRBJ2-3, with D possibly being TRBD1 (7 bases). The germline V gene has CDR1 MNHEY and CDR2 SVGEGT. The CDR3 length is 13 residues. With 7 bases removed from V and 4 bases from J, the gap between germline ends came to 12 bases. The CDR3: CASKGGTADTQYF. The CDR3 DNA follows: TGTGCCAGCAAAGGAGGGACAGCAGATACGCAGTATTTT.

This clonotype was seen a few times. The chain has TRBV5-1 and TRBJ2-1; 11 nucleotides match TRBD2. The CDR3 is 15 amino acids. V was pared by 5 bases and J by 5 bases, with 6 bases of the junction left unmatched. Germline CDR1 reads SGHRS; CDR2 reads YFSETQ. The CDR3 coding sequence is TGCGCCAGCAGTTCCGGGACTAGCGGACACAATGAGCAGTTCTTC. Its protein is CASSSGTSGHNEQFF.

The chain has TRBV3-1 and TRBJ1-1, with D unclear. The ends were cut back, 0 bases at V and 5 bases at J, with 22 bases in the middle. The CDR3 spans 18 residues. Per the germline V gene, CDR1 is LGHDT and CDR2 is YNNKEL (reference sequence). The CDR3 protein is CASSQDQRRAEGKTEAFF. The CDR3 DNA follows: TGTGCCAGCAGCCAAGATCAAAGGCGGGCAGAAGGAAAGACTGAAGCTTTCTTT. Full variable domain (remainder filled in from reference TRBV3-1 and TRBJ1-1): DTAVSQTPKYLVTQMGNDKSIKCEQNLGHDTMYWYKQDSKKFLKIMFSYNNKELIINETVPNRFSPKSPDKAHLNLHINSLELGDSAVYFCASSQDQRRAEGKTEAFFGQGTRLTVV.

The chain is built from TRBV3-1 and TRBJ1-2, with D unclear. The V end lost 4 bases, the J end lost 3 bases, and 18 bases lay between the germline ends. Germline V gives CDR1 LGHDT, CDR2 YNNKEL (reference sequence). The CDR3 loop spans 16 amino acids. The CDR3 loop is CASSPSLGGFDYGYTF. The CDR3 coding sequence is TGTGCCAGCAGCCCCTCTCTTGGCGGTTTTGACTATGGCTACACCTTC.

The chain employs TRBV7-2 and TRBJ2-7; TRBD2 matches at 12 bases. CDR3 length: 16 residues. Trimming cost V 4 bases and J 4 bases; bases outside gene matches: 8. Germline V lookup: CDR1 SGHTA, CDR2 FQGNSA. CDR3 nucleotide sequence: TGTGCCAGCAGCTCGCGGACTAGCGGGGTGCGATACGAGCAGTACTTC. This gives the protein CASSSRTSGVRYEQYF.

The chain couples TRBV2 to TRBJ2-2; 7 nucleotides line up with TRBD2. CDR1 is SNHLY, CDR2 FYNNEI, per germline. CDR3 size: 14 residues. V dropped 7 bases and J dropped 1; count of bases not matched to a gene: 3. The CDR3 here is CASIQRENTGELFF. The CDR3 DNA sequence: TGTGCCAGCATTCAGCGGGAGAACACCGGGGAGCTGTTTTTT.

There are many counts of this clonotype. The chain employs TRBV14 and TRBJ2-5, with TRBD1 as a possible D gene (6 bases). CDR3 length equals 16 residues. Trimming removed 0 bases from V and 3 bases from J, with 14 bases in between. From germline, CDR1 is SGHDN and CDR2 FVKESK. CDR3 sequence reads: CASSQEGSNREETQYF. The CDR3 DNA follows: TGTGCCAGCAGCCAAGAGGGGTCCAACAGGGAAGAGACCCAGTACTTC.

This clonotype was recorded at least ten times. The rearrangement uses TRBV24-1 and TRBJ1-2, with D possibly TRBD1 on 5 matching bases. CDR1 and CDR2 from the germline V gene are KGHDR and SFDVKD. CDR3 length: 14 amino acids. Trimming took off 4 bases at V and 3 bases at J, with 11 bases between the two ends. The CDR3: CATSERDGYYGYTF. The CDR3 DNA reads TGTGCCACCAGTGAACGGGACGGGTACTATGGCTACACCTTC.